Following are 4 T cell receptor beta chains from one sample sequenced in a study of cytomegalovirus exposure and HLA in healthy donors (dated by TCRdb to 2016 to 2017). Library preparation employed the immunoSEQ multiplex PCR assay. For the multiplex PCR, a mixture combining 60 forward primers for TCR Vbeta segments and 13 reverse primers for TCR Jbeta segments was used. The immuneACCESS repertoire file appears here via TCRdb, limited to in-frame rearrangements. These files lack a portion of the clones; in checked studies, under half of the deficit traces to unresolved V genes, and the cause of the others is not known. This sample gives under 150,000 clones in total; 80% of them show up just once. The ten most abundant clones make up 4% to 4.5% of the sample. The specimen was PBMCs. Receptors were obtained from a woman between 40 and 50 years old in good health and CMV-seronegative.

Regarding this clone: A junction boundary mismatches the germline segment, possibly from a read error. The chain is built from TRBV7-7 and TRBJ2-5, with 11 positions matching TRBD2. This CDR3 has 17 amino acids. Germline V lookup: CDR1 SSHAT, CDR2 FNYEAQ (reference sequence). The CDR3 DNA is TGTGCTAGCAGCCCGGGACTAGCGGTCGAGCGATCAGAGACCCAGTACTTC. Its translation is CASSPGLAVERSETQYF.

This chain uses TRBV4-2 with TRBJ1-1; no reliable D call. The V and J ends lost 4 bases and 0 bases respectively, with 6 bases between them. The CDR3 is 13 amino acids. CDR1 and CDR2 from the germline V gene are LGHNA and YNFKEQ. CDR3 coding DNA: TGTGCCAGCAGCCCCGAGGTGAACACTGAAGCTTTCTTT. Protein product: CASSPEVNTEAFF.

This clone showed up just once. This chain joins TRBV7-6 and TRBJ1-2, with no clear D. Germline assignment: CDR1 SGHVS and CDR2 FNYEAQ. The CDR3 has 16 residues. Trimming removed 2 bases from V and 4 bases from J, with 17 bases in between. CDR3 sequence: CASSLSPAAEGYGYTF. CDR3 nucleotide sequence: TGTGCCAGCAGCTTAAGTCCAGCCGCGGAGGGCTATGGCTACACCTTC.

The genes are TRBV4-3 and TRBJ2-5, with D hard to call. The J call may be in error: the DNA end matches TRBJ2-7 better. This CDR3 is 15 amino acids long. Germline values: CDR1 LGHNA, CDR2 YSLEER. CDR3 nucleotide sequence: TGCGCCAGCAGCCAAACATACTTACAGTCCTACGAGCAGTACTTC. Encoded protein: CASSQTYLQSYEQYF.